The 28 T cell receptor beta chains below come from one sample, sequenced in a study of PD-1 blockade in mismatch repair-deficient tumors. This table comes from immunoSEQ multiplex PCR, and its TCRdb copy is limited to in-frame clones, with some not included. The sample consists of more than 15,000 clones, 84% of them appearing once. Sequenced material: PBMCs, taken 4 weeks after starting pembrolizumab. The receptor source for this set is an adult with mismatch repair-deficient cancer.

The CDR3 loop is CASVGGSPGANVLTF. The CDR3 DNA sequence: TGTGCCAGCGTAGGCGGGAGCCCTGGGGCCAACGTCCTGACTTTC. The genes are TRBV28 and TRBJ2-6, with 7 bases identical to TRBD2. Germline CDR1 and CDR2: MDHEN and SYDVKM. V dropped 8 bases and J dropped 2; count of bases not matched to a gene: 6. The CDR3 sequence is 15 residues long.

The chain couples TRBV5-1 to TRBJ2-3; 7 bases align to TRBD1. With V trimmed by 5 bases and J by 1 base, 7 bases remained unmatched. Germline lookup yields CDR1 SGHRS and CDR2 YFSETQ. The CDR3 spans 15 residues. CDR3 DNA: TGCGCCAGCAGTTATACAGGGGACGGCACAGATACGCAGTATTTT. Residues: CASSYTGDGTDTQYF. Using reference TRBV5-1 and TRBJ2-3 for the parts outside the CDR3, the full variable domain is KAGVTQTPRYLIKTRGQQVTLSCSPISGHRSVSWYQQTPGQGLQFLFEYFSETQRNKGNFPGRFSGRQFSNSRSEMNVSTLELGDSALYLCASSYTGDGTDTQYFGPGTRLTVL.

V usage is TRBV5-1 and J usage is TRBJ1-2, with 7 bases aligning to TRBD1. Trimming removed 5 bases from V and 3 bases from J; junction bases left unmatched: 4. CDR3 length: 13 residues. CDR1 and CDR2 (germline): SGHRS, YFSETQ. CDR3 DNA sequence: TGCGCCAGCAGTCACCAGGGGGACTATGGCTACACCTTC. It is translated as CASSHQGDYGYTF.

This clone showed up just once. This chain links TRBV5-1 with TRBJ2-3; D is unresolved. The CDR3 has 14 amino acids. The germline CDR1 and CDR2 sequences are SGHRS and YFSETQ. V was clipped by 4 bases and J by 4 bases, with 13 bases between them. CDR3 bases: TGCGCCAGCAGCCCAAATCTAAATTCAGATACGCAGTATTTT. Translated: CASSPNLNSDTQYF.

This clone was counted a single time. The genes are TRBV28 and TRBJ1-6, with D possibly being TRBD1 (6 bases). Germline CDR1 and CDR2: MDHEN and SYDVKM. This CDR3 contains 13 residues. Trimming pared 4 bases from V and 7 bases from J, leaving 8 bases between. The CDR3 loop reads CASSYRVNSPLHF. DNA of the CDR3: TGTGCCAGCAGTTACAGGGTAAATTCACCCCTCCACTTT.

The rearrangement links TRBV15 to TRBJ2-1; 7 bases align to TRBD2. This CDR3 is 16 amino acids long. With V trimmed by 0 bases and J by 3 bases, 5 bases remained unmatched. Per germline, CDR1 LNHNV and CDR2 YYDKDF (reference sequence). The CDR3 DNA is TGTGCCACCAGCAGAGATCGTTCTAGCGGCTACAATGAGCAGTTCTTC. Translated, it gives CATSRDRSSGYNEQFF.

The gene calls are TRBV29-1 and TRBJ2-5; TRBD1 matches at 9 bases. The germline CDR1 and CDR2 sequences are SQVTM and ANQGSEA. V gave up 5 bases and J gave up 11 bases; unmatched junction bases: 12. This CDR3 is 13 amino acids long. CDR3: CSVKSGTGLEQYF. In DNA, the CDR3 is TGCAGCGTTAAGTCCGGGACAGGGCTGGAGCAGTACTTC.

In its sample, this clone was seen once. The chain recombines TRBV19 with TRBJ1-2; D gene unclear. The CDR3 extends over 13 amino acids. The germline V gene has CDR1 LNHDA and CDR2 SQIVND (reference sequence). The V and J ends lost 6 bases and 5 bases respectively, with 13 bases between them. The CDR3, as DNA: TGTGCCAGTAGGCCCCGGACGGGATATGGCTACACCTTC. It translates to CASRPRTGYGYTF. Full variable domain (outside the CDR3, taken from reference TRBV19 and TRBJ1-2): DGGITQSPKYLFRKEGQNVTLSCEQNLNHDAMYWYRQDPGQGLRLIYYSQIVNDFQKGDIAEGYSVSREKKESFPLTVTSAQKNPTAFYLCASRPRTGYGYTFGSGTRLTVV.

CDR3 DNA sequence: TGTGCCAGCAGTTTATGGTCCATAGCCGGGACAGGGCTAACCTATGGCTACACCTTC. It is translated as CASSLWSIAGTGLTYGYTF. The chain employs TRBV28 and TRBJ1-2, with TRBD1 identical over 9 bases. V lost 0 bases, J lost 4 bases, and 15 bases stayed unmatched. The CDR3 length is 19 residues. Germline values: CDR1 MDHEN, CDR2 SYDVKM.

Details on this clone: Other DNA sequences in the sample encode the same CDR3. This chain links TRBV4-2 with TRBJ2-1; 14 bases agree with TRBD2. The CDR3 length is 17 residues. Trimming took 1 base from V and 8 from J; bases not matched to a gene: 7. From germline, CDR1 is LGHNA and CDR2 YNFKEQ. The CDR3 coding sequence is TGTGCCAGCAGCCAAGTTGGTGGGACTAGCGGGAGCGATGAGCAGTTCTTC. This gives the protein CASSQVGGTSGSDEQFF.

The CDR3, as DNA: TGTGCCAGCAGTTTCACGGGACTAGTCTCGAATGAGCAGTTCTTC. It yields the protein CASSFTGLVSNEQFF. The rearrangement uses TRBV6-1 and TRBJ2-1, with 8 nucleotides matching TRBD2. In germline, CDR1 is MNHNS, CDR2 SASEGT. J gave up 7 bases and V 5 bases, and 10 bases lay outside the gene matches. The CDR3 length is 15 residues.

V usage is TRBV7-2 and J usage is TRBJ2-3; TRBD2 agrees at 7 bases. Germline assignment: CDR1 SGHTA and CDR2 FQGNSA. The CDR3 is made up of 14 amino acids. Germline trimming cut 4 bases from V and 4 bases from J; bases unmatched to any gene: 5. CDR3 nucleotides: TGTGCCAGCAGCTCCCAGCGGGGCGCAGATACGCAGTATTTT. This sequence encodes CASSSQRGADTQYF.

The chain employs TRBV9 and TRBJ2-7; 9 bases line up with TRBD2. Germline V CDR1 and CDR2: SGDLS, YYNGEE. With V trimmed by 4 bases and J by 1 base, 3 bases remained unmatched. The CDR3 runs to 14 residues. The CDR3 loop is CASSTGLASYEQYF. The CDR3 coding sequence is TGTGCCAGCAGCACGGGACTAGCATCCTACGAGCAGTACTTC.

This chain connects TRBV25-1 to TRBJ2-1; 11 bases match TRBD2. Trimming cost V 4 bases and J 5 bases; bases outside gene matches: 10. The CDR3 sequence is 17 residues long. Germline V gene data show CDR1 as MGHDK and CDR2 as SYGVNS. The CDR3 region is CASSALAGALVNNEQFF. The CDR3 DNA is TGTGCCAGCAGTGCACTAGCGGGAGCCTTAGTAAACAATGAGCAGTTCTTC.

The CDR3 DNA reads TGTGCCAGCAGCGGGGAGGCTAGCGGGAGTGAGGACTACAATGAGCAGTTCTTC. The encoded protein is CASSGEASGSEDYNEQFF. The V and J genes are TRBV5-4 and TRBJ2-1; TRBD2 matches 10 bases. CDR3 length: 18 residues. Germline assignment: CDR1 SGHNT and CDR2 YYREEE (reference sequence). J gave up 3 bases and V 4 bases, and 13 bases lay outside the gene matches. Full variable domain (remainder filled in from reference TRBV5-4 and TRBJ2-1): ETGVTQSPTHLIKTRGQQVTLRCSSQSGHNTVSWYQQALGQGPQFIFQYYREEENGRGNFPPRFSGLQFPNYSSELNVNALELDDSALYLCASSGEASGSEDYNEQFFGPGTRLTVL.

This clone showed up just once. The chain is built from TRBV15 and TRBJ2-7; 8 bases fit TRBD2. The CDR3 covers 15 residues. Germline trimming cut 1 base from V and 3 bases from J; bases unmatched to any gene: 5. Germline CDR1 is LNHNV and CDR2 is YYDKDF (reference sequence). The CDR3 spells CATSRAGSGNYEQYF. DNA of the CDR3: TGTGCCACCAGCAGAGCTGGTAGCGGGAACTACGAGCAGTACTTC.

A word on this clone: Germline is not matched at one junction end, which may reflect a read error. The chain links TRBV6-4 to TRBJ1-5; 12 bases line up with TRBD1. CDR1 and CDR2 (germline): MRHNA, SNTAGT. The CDR3 is 15 residues long. This chain's CDR3 is CASSDGTGGNQPRHF. The CDR3 nucleotides are TGTGCCAGCAGTGACGGGACAGGGGGCAATCAGCCCCGGCATTTT.

The chain carries TRBV7-8 and TRBJ2-1; 8 bases are a match to TRBD1. CDR1 is SGHVS and CDR2 is FQNEAQ in the germline V gene. The CDR3 length is 13 residues. V lost 5 bases and J lost 9; bases outside the gene matches: 6. In nucleotides, the CDR3 is TGTGCCAGCAGCCATCAGGGGGCCGGTGAGCAGTTCTTC. Encoded protein: CASSHQGAGEQFF.

The chain links TRBV7-9 to TRBJ1-2; TRBD1 matches 8 bases. Germline V gene sequence: CDR1 SEHNR, CDR2 FQNEAQ (reference sequence). Losses at the gene ends were 2 bases for V and 5 bases for J; bases not matched to a gene: 13. The CDR3 has 17 amino acids. CDR3: CASSLLQGAKGVYGYTF. Here the CDR3 DNA reads TGTGCCAGCAGCTTACTCCAGGGGGCCAAGGGGGTATATGGCTACACCTTC.

This sequence joins TRBV6-4 and TRBJ2-7, with D tentatively TRBD2 (5 bases). CDR3 length: 13 amino acids. Germline V CDR1 and CDR2: MRHNA, SNTAGT. V was pared by 3 bases and J by 0 bases, with 6 bases between. CDR3 loop: CASSDRDSYEQYF. CDR3 nucleotide sequence: TGTGCCAGCAGTGATCGGGACTCCTACGAGCAGTACTTC.

The rearrangement joins TRBV5-1 to TRBJ2-5; 10 nucleotides agree with TRBD2. Germline CDR1 is SGHRS and CDR2 is YFSETQ. CDR3 size: 17 residues. With V trimmed by 0 bases and J by 2 bases, 7 bases remained unmatched. DNA for the CDR3: TGCGCCAGCAGCTTGGCACCGGGACTAGCGCAACAAGAGACCCAGTACTTC. As protein: CASSLAPGLAQQETQYF.

This chain connects TRBV30 to TRBJ1-5, with 8 bases matching TRBD1. This CDR3 is built from 14 residues. The ends lost 4 bases at V and 6 bases at J; junction bases unmatched: 8. Germline CDR1 is GTSNPN and CDR2 is SVGIG (reference sequence). The DNA for the CDR3 is TGTGCCTGGAACCGACAGGGGAGCCCTCAGCCCCAGCATTTT. Translating it yields CAWNRQGSPQPQHF.

The rearrangement joins TRBV4-2 to TRBJ2-7; TRBD1 matches at 7 bases. Germline V lookup: CDR1 LGHNA, CDR2 YNFKEQ. This CDR3 is 14 amino acids long. Unmatched junction bases numbered 6, after V lost 4 bases and J lost 3 bases. CDR3 bases: TGTGCCAGCAGCCCCCTTGACAGGGTCTACGAGCAGTACTTC. As protein: CASSPLDRVYEQYF.

A single count supports this clone. For the CDR3, the DNA is TGTGCCAGCAGAAATCAGGGGGCGGACAATGAGCAGTTCTTC. Amino acid sequence: CASRNQGADNEQFF. The chain is built from TRBV28 and TRBJ2-1, with 8 bases lining up with TRBD1. The CDR3 is 14 amino acids. Germline assignment: CDR1 MDHEN and CDR2 SYDVKM. After removal of 6 bases from V and 5 bases from J, the junction contained 6 bases not matched to a gene. Combining the CDR3 with reference TRBV28 and TRBJ2-1 gives the whole variable domain DVKVTQSSRYLVKRTGEKVFLECVQDMDHENMFWYRQDPGLGLRLIYFSYDVKMKEKGDIPEGYSVSREKKERFSLILESASTNQTSMYLCASRNQGADNEQFFGPGTRLTVL.

The chain carries TRBV14 and TRBJ1-2; 7 bases line up with TRBD1. The CDR3 covers 16 residues. The germline V gene has CDR1 SGHDN and CDR2 FVKESK. With 2 bases clipped from V and 1 base from J, the junction kept 7 bases outside the gene matches. The CDR3 region is CASSQLTGEINYGYTF. The CDR3, as DNA: TGTGCCAGCAGCCAACTAACAGGGGAGATTAACTATGGCTACACCTTC. Full variable domain (rest looked up from reference TRBV14 and TRBJ1-2): EAGVTQFPSHSVIEKGQTVTLRCDPISGHDNLYWYRRVMGKEIKFLLHFVKESKQDESGMPNNRFLAERTGGTYSTLKVQPAELEDSGVYFCASSQLTGEINYGYTFGSGTRLTVV.

This clone was seen just once. CDR3 DNA sequence: TGTGCCAGTAGTAGGACTAGCGGCACAGATACGCAGTATTTT. Translated: CASSRTSGTDTQYF. The chain employs TRBV19 and TRBJ2-3; the match to TRBD2 covers 9 bases. V lost 4 bases to trimming and J lost 1 base; unmatched junction nucleotides: 0. Looked up from germline, CDR1 is LNHDA and CDR2 is SQIVND (reference sequence). This CDR3 has 14 residues.

This clone was observed a single time. The genes are TRBV6-1 and TRBJ1-2; D is unclear. Per germline, CDR1 MNHNS and CDR2 SASEGT. V was pared by 7 bases and J by 4 bases, with 16 bases between. The CDR3 is 14 residues long. The CDR3 bases are TGTGCCAGCAACGATCGACTCCTCACCTATGGCTACACCTTC. Residues: CASNDRLLTYGYTF.

The chain joins TRBV18 to TRBJ1-1; D might be TRBD1 (5 bases). The CDR3 totals 15 residues. Trimming took off 0 bases at V and 1 base at J, with 9 bases between the two ends. Germline-derived CDR1 and CDR2 are KGHSH and LQKENI. CDR3 loop: CASSPPSGKNTEAFF. In nucleotides, the CDR3 is TGTGCCAGCTCACCACCCTCAGGGAAGAACACTGAAGCTTTCTTT.